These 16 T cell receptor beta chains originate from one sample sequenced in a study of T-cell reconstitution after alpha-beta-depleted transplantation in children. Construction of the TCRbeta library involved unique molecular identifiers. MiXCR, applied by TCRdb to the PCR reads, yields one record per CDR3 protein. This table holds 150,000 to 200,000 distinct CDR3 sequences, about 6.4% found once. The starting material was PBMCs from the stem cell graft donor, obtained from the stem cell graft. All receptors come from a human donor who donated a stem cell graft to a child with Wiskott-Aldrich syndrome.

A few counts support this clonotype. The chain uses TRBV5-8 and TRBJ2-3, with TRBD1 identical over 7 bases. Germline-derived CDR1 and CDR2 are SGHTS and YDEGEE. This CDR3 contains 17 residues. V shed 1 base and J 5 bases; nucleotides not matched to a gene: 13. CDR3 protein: CASSLSRRQGLVDTQYF. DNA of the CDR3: TGTGCCAGCAGCTTGAGTCGGAGACAGGGTTTGGTAGATACGCAGTATTTT. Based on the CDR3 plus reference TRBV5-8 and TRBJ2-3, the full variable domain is EAGVTQSPTHLIKTRGQQATLRCSPISGHTSVYWYQQALGLGLQFLLWYDEGEERNRGNFPPRFSGRQFPNYSSELNVNALELEDSALYLCASSLSRRQGLVDTQYFGPGTRLTVL.

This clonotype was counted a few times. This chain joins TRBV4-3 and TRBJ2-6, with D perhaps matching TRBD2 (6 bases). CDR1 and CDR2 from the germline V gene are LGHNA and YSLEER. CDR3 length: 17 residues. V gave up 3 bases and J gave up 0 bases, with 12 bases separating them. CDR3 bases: TGCGCCAGCAGCCAGGAGGGACTTCTCTCTGGGGCCAACGTCCTGACTTTC. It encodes CASSQEGLLSGANVLTF.

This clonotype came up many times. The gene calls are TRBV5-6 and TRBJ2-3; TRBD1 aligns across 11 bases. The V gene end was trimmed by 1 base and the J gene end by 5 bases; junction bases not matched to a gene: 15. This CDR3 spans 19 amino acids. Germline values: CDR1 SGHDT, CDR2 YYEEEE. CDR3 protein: CASSLRGIKGQGVQDTQYF. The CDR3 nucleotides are TGTGCCAGCAGCTTGAGAGGTATCAAGGGACAGGGGGTACAAGATACGCAGTATTTT.

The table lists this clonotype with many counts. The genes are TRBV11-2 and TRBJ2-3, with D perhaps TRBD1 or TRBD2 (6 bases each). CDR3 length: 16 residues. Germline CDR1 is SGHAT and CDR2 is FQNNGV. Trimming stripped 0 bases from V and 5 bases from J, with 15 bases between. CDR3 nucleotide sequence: TGTGCCAGCAGCTTAGATCAACCGGGGGCAGTAGATACGCAGTATTTT. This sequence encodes CASSLDQPGAVDTQYF.

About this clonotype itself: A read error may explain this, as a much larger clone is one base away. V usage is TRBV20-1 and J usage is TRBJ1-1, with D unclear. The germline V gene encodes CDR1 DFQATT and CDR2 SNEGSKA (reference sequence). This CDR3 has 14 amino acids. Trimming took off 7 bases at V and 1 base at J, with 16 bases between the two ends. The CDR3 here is CSVTKAAANTEAFF. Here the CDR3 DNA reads TGCAGTGTCACAAAGGCCGCCGCGAACACTGAAGCTTTCTTT.

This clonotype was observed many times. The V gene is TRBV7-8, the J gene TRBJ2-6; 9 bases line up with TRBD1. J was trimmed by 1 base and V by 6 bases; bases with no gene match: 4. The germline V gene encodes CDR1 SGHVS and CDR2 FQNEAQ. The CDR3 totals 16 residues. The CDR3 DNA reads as TGTGCCAGCAGATCGGGACAGGGATCTGGGGCCAACGTCCTGACTTTC. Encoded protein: CASRSGQGSGANVLTF. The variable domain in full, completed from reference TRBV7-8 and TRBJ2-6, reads GAGVSQSPRYKVAKRGQDVALRCDPISGHVSLFWYQQALGQGPEFLTYFQNEAQLDKSGLPSDRFFAERPEGSVSTLKIQRTQQEDSAVYLCASRSGQGSGANVLTFGAGSRLTVL.

CDR3 residues: CASKEGIGNQPQHF. Written as DNA, the CDR3 is TGTGCCAGCAAAGAAGGAATAGGCAATCAGCCCCAGCATTTT. J is TRBJ1-5 and V is TRBV7-2; no reliable D call. The V end was cut by 7 bases, the J end by 2 bases, with 12 bases between. Germline CDR1 reads SGHTA; CDR2 reads FQGNSA. The CDR3 spans 14 residues. The full variable domain, rest sourced from reference TRBV7-2 and TRBJ1-5, is GAGVSQSPSNKVTEKGKDVELRCDPISGHTALYWYRQSLGQGLEFLIYFQGNSAPDKSGLPSDRFSAERTGGSVSTLTIQRTQQEDSAVYLCASKEGIGNQPQHFGDGTRLSIL.

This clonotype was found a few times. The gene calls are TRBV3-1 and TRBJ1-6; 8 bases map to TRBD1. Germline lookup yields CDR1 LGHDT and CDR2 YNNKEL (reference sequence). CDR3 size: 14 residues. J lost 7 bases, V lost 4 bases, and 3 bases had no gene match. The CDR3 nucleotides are TGTGCCAGCAGCCCGGGACAGGAAAATTCACCCCTCCACTTT. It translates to CASSPGQENSPLHF.

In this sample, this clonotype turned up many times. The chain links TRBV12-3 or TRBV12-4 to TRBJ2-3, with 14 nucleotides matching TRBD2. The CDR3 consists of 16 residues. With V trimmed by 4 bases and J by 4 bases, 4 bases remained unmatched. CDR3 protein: CASSSGTSGSADTQYF. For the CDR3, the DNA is TGTGCCAGCAGTTCCGGGACTAGCGGGAGTGCAGATACGCAGTATTTT.

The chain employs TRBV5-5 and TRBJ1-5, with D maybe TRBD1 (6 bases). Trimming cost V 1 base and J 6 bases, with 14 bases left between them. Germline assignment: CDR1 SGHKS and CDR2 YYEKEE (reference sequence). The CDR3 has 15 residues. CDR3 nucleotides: TGTGCCAGCAGCTTGAGGGGGGATAGCGGTCAGCCCCAGCATTTT. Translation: CASSLRGDSGQPQHF.

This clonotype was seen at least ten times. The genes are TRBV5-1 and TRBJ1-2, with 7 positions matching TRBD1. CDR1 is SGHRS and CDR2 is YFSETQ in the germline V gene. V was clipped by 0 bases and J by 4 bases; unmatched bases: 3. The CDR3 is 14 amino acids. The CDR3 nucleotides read TGCGCCAGCAGCTTGGCTCAGGGGGTCTATGGCTACACCTTC. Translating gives CASSLAQGVYGYTF.

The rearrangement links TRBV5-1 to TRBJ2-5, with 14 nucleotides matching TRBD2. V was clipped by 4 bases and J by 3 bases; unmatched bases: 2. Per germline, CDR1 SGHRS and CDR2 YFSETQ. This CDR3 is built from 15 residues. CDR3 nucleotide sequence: TGCGCCAGCAGCCGGGGACTAGCGGGAGAAGAGACCCAGTACTTC. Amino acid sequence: CASSRGLAGEETQYF.

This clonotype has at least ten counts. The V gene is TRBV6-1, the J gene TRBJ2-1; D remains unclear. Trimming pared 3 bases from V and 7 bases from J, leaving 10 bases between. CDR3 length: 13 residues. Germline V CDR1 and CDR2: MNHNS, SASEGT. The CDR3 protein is CASSERTKNEQFF. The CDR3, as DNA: TGTGCCAGCAGTGAGAGGACCAAGAATGAGCAGTTCTTC.

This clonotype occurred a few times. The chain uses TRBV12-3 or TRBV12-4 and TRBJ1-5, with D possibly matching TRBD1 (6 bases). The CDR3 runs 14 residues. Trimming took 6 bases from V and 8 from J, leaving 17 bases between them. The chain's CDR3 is CASSGTLSHEPQHF. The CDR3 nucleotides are TGTGCCAGCAGCGGGACATTATCTCATGAGCCCCAGCATTTT.

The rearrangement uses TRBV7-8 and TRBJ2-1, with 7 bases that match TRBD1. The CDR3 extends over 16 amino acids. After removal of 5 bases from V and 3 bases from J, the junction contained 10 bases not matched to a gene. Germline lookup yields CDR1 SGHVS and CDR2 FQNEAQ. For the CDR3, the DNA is TGTGCCAGCAGCCTCCTCTTAGGGACAGTCTACAATGAGCAGTTCTTC. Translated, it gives CASSLLLGTVYNEQFF.

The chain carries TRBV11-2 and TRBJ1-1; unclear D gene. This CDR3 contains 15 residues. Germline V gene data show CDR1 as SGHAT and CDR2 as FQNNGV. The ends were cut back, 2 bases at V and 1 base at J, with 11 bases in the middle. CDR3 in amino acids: CASSLTFGQNTEAFF. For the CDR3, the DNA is TGTGCCAGCAGCTTAACCTTTGGGCAGAACACTGAAGCTTTCTTT.